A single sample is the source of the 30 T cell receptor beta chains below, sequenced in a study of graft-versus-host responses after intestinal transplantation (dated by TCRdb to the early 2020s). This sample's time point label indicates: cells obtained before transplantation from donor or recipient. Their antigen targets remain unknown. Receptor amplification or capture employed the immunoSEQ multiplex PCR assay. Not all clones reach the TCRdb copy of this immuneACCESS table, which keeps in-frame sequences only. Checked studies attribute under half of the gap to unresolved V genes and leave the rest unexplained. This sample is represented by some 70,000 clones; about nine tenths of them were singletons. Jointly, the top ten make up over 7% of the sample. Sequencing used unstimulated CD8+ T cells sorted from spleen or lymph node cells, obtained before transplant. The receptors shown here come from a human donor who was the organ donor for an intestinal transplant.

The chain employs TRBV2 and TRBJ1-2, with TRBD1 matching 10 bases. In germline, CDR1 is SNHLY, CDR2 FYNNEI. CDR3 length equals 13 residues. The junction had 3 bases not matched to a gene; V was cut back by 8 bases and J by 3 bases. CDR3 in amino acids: CASWDRGYYGYTF. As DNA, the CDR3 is TGTGCCAGCTGGGACAGGGGATACTATGGCTACACCTTC.

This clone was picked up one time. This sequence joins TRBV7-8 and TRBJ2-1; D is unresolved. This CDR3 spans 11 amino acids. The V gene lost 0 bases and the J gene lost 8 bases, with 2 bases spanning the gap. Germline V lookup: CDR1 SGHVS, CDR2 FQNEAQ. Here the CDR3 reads CASSLADEQFF. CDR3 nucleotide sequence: TGTGCCAGCAGCTTAGCGGATGAGCAGTTCTTC.

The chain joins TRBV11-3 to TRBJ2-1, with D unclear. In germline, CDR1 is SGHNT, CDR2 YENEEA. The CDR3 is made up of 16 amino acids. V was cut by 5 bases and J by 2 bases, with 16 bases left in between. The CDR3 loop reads CASSLDSYPPYNEQFF. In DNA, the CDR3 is TGTGCCAGCAGCCTCGATTCTTATCCCCCCTACAATGAGCAGTTCTTC.

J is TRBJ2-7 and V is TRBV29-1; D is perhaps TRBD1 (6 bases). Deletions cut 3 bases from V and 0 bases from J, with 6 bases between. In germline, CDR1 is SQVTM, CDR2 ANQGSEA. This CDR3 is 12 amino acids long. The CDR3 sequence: CSVEGASYEQYF. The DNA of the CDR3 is TGCAGCGTTGAGGGGGCCTCCTACGAGCAGTACTTC.

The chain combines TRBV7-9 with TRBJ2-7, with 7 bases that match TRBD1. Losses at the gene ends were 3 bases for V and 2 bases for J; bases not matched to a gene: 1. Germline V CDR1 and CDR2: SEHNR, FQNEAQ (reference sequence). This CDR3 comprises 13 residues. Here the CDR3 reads CASSFGTAYEQYF. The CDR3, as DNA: TGTGCCAGCAGCTTCGGGACAGCCTACGAGCAGTACTTC.

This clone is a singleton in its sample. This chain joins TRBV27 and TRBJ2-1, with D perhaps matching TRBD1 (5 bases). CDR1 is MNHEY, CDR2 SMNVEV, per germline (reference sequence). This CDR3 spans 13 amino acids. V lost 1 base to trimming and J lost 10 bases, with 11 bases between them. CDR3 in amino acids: CASSLYRGTEQFF. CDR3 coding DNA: TGTGCCAGCAGTTTATATAGGGGCACCGAGCAGTTCTTC.

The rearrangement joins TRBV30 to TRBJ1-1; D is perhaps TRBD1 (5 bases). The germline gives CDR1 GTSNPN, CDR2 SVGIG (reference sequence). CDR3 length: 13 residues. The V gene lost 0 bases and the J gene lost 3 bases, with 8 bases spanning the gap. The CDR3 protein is CAWSVWGDTEAFF. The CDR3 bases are TGTGCCTGGAGTGTATGGGGGGACACTGAAGCTTTCTTT.

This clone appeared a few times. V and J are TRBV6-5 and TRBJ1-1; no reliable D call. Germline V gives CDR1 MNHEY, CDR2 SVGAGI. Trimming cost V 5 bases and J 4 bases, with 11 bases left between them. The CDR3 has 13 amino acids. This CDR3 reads CASSAQEITEAFF. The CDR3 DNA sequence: TGTGCCAGCAGTGCCCAGGAAATCACTGAAGCTTTCTTT.

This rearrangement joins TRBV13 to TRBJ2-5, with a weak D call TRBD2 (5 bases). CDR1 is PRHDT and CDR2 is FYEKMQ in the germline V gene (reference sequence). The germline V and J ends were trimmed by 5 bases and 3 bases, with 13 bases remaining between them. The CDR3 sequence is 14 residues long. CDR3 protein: CASSTRGWEETQYF. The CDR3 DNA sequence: TGTGCCAGCAGCACTAGAGGGTGGGAAGAGACCCAGTACTTC.

DNA of the CDR3: TGTGCCACCAGCAGAGACGGAGGCACCATATATTTT. Translation gives CATSRDGGTIYF. The rearrangement joins TRBV15 to TRBJ1-3, with D hard to call. Trimming shortened V by 0 bases and J by 9 bases, and 6 bases separated the two germline ends. The CDR3 runs 12 residues. CDR1 and CDR2 (germline): LNHNV, YYDKDF (reference sequence).

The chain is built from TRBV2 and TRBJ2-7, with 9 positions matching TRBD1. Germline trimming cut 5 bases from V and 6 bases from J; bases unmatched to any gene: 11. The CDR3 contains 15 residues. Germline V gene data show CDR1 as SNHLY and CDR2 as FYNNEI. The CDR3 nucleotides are TGTGCCAGCAGTTTCTTCTCGGGACAGGGAATCGAGCAGTACTTC. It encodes CASSFFSGQGIEQYF.

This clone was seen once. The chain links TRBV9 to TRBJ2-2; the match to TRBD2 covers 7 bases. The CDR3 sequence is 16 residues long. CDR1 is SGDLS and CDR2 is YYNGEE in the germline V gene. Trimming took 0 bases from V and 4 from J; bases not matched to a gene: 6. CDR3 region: CASSVDGSGSTGELFF. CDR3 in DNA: TGTGCCAGCAGCGTAGACGGTAGCGGGTCCACCGGGGAGCTGTTTTTT.

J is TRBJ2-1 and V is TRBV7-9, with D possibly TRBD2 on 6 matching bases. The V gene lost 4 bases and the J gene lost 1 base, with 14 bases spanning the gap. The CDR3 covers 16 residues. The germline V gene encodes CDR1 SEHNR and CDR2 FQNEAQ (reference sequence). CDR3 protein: CASSSPLAGSYNEQFF. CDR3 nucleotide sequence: TGTGCCAGCAGCTCCCCCCTGGCGGGGTCCTACAATGAGCAGTTCTTC.

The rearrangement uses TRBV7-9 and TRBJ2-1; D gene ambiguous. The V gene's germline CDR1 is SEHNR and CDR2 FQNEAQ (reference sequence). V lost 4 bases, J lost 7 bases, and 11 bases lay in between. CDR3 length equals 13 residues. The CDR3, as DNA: TGTGCCAGCAGCTACGCGACCCCTAATGAGCAGTTCTTC. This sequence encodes CASSYATPNEQFF.

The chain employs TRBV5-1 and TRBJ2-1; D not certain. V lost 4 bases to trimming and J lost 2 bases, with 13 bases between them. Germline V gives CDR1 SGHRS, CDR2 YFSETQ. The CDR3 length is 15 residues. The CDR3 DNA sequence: TGCGCCAGCAGCCCCGACCCGTCACCCTACAATGAGCAGTTCTTC. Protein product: CASSPDPSPYNEQFF.

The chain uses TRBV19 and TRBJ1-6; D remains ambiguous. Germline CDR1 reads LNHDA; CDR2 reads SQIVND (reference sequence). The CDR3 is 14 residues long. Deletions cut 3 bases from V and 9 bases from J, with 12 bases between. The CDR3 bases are TGTGCCAGTAGTATCTCCCAGAGGGCTTCACCCCTCCACTTT. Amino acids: CASSISQRASPLHF.

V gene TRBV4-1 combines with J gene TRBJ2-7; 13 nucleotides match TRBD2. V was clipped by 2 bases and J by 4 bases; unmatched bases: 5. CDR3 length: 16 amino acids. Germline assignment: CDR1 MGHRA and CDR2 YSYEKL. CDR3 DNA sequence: TGCGCCAGCAGCCAAACCGGGACTAGCGGGATGTACGAGCAGTACTTC. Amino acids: CASSQTGTSGMYEQYF.

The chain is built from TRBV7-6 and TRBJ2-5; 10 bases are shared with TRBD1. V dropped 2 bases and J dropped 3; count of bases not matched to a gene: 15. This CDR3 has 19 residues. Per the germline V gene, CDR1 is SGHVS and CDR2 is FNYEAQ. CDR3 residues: CASSLTEDRGDTIEETQYF. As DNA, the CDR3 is TGTGCCAGCAGCTTAACAGAGGACAGGGGGGATACCATCGAAGAGACCCAGTACTTC.

Here the CDR3 reads CASSVEGTASNTEAFF. CDR3 DNA: TGTGCCAGCAGCGTAGAAGGGACAGCCTCCAACACTGAAGCTTTCTTT. The rearrangement uses TRBV9 and TRBJ1-1, with TRBD1 matching over 7 bases. The CDR3 contains 16 residues. Trimming removed 0 bases from V and 2 bases from J; junction bases left unmatched: 7. The germline gives CDR1 SGDLS, CDR2 YYNGEE.

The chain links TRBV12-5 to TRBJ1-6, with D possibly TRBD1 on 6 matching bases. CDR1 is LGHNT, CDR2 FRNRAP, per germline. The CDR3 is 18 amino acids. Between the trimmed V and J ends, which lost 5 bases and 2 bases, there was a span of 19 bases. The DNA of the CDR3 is TGTGCTAGTGGTCCCCCCTTTGCACAGGGCCCCTATAATTCACCCCTCCACTTT. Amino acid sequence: CASGPPFAQGPYNSPLHF.

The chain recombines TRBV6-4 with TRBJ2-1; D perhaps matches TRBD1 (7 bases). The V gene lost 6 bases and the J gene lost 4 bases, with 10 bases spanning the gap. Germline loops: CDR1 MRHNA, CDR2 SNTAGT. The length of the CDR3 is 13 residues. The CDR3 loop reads CASRAGGYNEQFF. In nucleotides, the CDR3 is TGTGCCAGCAGAGCAGGGGGGTACAATGAGCAGTTCTTC.

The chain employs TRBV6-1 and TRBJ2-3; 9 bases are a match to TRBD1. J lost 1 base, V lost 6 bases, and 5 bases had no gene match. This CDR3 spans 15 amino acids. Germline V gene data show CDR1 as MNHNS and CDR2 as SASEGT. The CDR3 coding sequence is TGTGCCAGCAGCCGGAGACAGGGGGGCACAGATACGCAGTATTTT. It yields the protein CASSRRQGGTDTQYF.

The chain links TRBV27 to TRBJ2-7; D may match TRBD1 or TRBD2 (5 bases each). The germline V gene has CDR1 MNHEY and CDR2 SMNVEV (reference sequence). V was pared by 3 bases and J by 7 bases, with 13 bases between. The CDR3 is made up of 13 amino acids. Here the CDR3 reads CASSFGTLGEQYF. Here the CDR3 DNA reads TGTGCCAGCAGTTTCGGGACCCTGGGGGAGCAGTACTTC.

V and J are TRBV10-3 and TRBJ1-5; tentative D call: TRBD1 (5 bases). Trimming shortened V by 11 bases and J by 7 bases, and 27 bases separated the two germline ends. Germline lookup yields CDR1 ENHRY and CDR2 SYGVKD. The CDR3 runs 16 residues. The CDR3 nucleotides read TGTGCCGGGAGCAGGGCCGGAGAAAGGGCTGGGCAGCCCCAGCATTTT. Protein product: CAGSRAGERAGQPQHF.

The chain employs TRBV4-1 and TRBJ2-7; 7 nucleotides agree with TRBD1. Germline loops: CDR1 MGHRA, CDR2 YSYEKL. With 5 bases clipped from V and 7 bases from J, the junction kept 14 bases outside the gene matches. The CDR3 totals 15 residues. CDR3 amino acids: CASSFRQGPPGEQYF. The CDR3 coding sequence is TGCGCCAGCAGCTTTCGACAGGGCCCACCGGGTGAGCAGTACTTC.

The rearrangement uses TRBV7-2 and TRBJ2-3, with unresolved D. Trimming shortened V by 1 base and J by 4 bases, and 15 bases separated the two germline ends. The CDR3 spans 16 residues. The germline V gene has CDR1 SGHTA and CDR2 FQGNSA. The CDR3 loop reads CASSLGGFFAADTQYF. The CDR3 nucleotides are TGTGCCAGCAGCTTAGGCGGTTTTTTTGCGGCAGATACGCAGTATTTT.

CDR3 bases: TGCAGCGTTGAGGGGCCGACGACAGGCAATGAGCAGTTCTTC. Its translation is CSVEGPTTGNEQFF. This rearrangement joins TRBV29-1 to TRBJ2-1, with D possibly being TRBD1 (6 bases). The CDR3 sequence is 14 residues long. V lost 3 bases to trimming and J lost 6 bases, with 15 bases between them. Germline V gene lookup returns CDR1 SQVTM and CDR2 ANQGSEA.

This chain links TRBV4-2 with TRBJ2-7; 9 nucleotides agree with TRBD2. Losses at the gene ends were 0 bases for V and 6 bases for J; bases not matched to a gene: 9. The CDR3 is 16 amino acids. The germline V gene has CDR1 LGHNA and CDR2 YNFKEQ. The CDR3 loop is CASSQEEGGGASEQYF. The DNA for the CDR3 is TGTGCCAGCAGCCAAGAGGAGGGCGGGGGGGCATCCGAGCAGTACTTC.

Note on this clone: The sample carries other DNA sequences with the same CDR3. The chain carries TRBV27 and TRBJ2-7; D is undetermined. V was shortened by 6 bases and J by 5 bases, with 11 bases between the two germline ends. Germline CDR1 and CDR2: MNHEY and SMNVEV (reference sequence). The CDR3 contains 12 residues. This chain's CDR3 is CASSSGRHEQYF. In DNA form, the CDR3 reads TGTGCCAGCAGCTCCGGGCGGCACGAGCAGTACTTC.

CDR3 amino acids: CASSESPSGGANEQFF. The CDR3 coding sequence is TGTGCCAGCAGTGAGTCCCCTAGCGGGGGGGCCAATGAGCAGTTCTTC. V usage is TRBV2 and J usage is TRBJ2-1, with 12 bases aligning to TRBD2. Germline loops: CDR1 SNHLY, CDR2 FYNNEI. The CDR3 covers 16 residues. J was trimmed by 6 bases and V by 3 bases; bases with no gene match: 6.